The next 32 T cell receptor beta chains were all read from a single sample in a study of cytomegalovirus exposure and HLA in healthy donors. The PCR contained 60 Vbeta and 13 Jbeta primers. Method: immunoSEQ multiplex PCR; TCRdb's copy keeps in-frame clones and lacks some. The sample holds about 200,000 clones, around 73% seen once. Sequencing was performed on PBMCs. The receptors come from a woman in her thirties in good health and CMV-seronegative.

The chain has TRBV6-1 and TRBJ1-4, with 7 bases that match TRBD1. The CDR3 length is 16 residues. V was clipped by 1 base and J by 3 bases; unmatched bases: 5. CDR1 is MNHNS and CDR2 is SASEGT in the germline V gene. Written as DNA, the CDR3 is TGTGCCAGCAGTGAAGGGGGGGACAGCCCTAATGAAAAACTGTTTTTT. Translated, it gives CASSEGGDSPNEKLFF.

CDR3 sequence (DNA): TGTGCCAGCAGCGGCCGGGACTATGAAGAGACCCAGTACTTC. It specifies CASSGRDYEETQYF. The chain links TRBV9 to TRBJ2-5, with 7 bases identical to TRBD2. This CDR3 has 14 residues. Losses at the gene ends were 3 bases for V and 3 bases for J; bases not matched to a gene: 5. From germline, CDR1 is SGDLS and CDR2 YYNGEE.

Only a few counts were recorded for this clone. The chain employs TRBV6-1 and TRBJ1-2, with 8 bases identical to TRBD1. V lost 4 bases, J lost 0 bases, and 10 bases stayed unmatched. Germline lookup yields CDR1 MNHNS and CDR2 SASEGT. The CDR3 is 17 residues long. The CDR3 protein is CASSGPTGAPSNYGYTF. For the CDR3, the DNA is TGTGCCAGCAGTGGACCGACAGGGGCCCCCTCTAACTATGGCTACACCTTC.

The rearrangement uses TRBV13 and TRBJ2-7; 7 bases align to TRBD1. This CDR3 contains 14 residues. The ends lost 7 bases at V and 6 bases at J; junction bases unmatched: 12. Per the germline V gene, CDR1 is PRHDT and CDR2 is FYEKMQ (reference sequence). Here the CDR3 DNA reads TGTGCCAGCATGAATGCCGGGACAGCCGGCGAGCAGTACTTC. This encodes CASMNAGTAGEQYF. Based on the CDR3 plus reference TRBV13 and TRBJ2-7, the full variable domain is AAGVIQSPRHLIKEKRETATLKCYPIPRHDTVYWYQQGPGQDPQFLISFYEKMQSDKGSIPDRFSAQQFSDYHSELNMSSLELGDSALYFCASMNAGTAGEQYFGPGTRLTVT.

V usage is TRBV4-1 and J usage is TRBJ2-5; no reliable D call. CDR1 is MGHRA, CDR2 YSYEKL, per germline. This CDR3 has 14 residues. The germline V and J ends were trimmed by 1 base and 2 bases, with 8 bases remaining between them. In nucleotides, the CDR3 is TGCGCCAGCAGCCAAGTTGACTTACAAGAGACCCAGTACTTC. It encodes CASSQVDLQETQYF.

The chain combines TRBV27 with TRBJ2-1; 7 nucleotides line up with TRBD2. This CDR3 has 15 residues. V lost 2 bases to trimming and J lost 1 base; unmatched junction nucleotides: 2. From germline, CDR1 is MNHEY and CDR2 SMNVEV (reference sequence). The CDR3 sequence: CASSLSGNSYNEQFF. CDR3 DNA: TGTGCCAGCAGTTTAAGCGGGAATTCCTACAATGAGCAGTTCTTC.

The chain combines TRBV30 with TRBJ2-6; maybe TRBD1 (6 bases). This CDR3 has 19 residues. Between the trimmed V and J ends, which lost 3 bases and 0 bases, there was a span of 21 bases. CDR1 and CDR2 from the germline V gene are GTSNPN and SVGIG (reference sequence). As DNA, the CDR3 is TGTGCCTGGAGAGGGGGAAATAAGTTCTCGAGCTCTGGGGCCAACGTCCTGACTTTC. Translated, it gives CAWRGGNKFSSSGANVLTF.

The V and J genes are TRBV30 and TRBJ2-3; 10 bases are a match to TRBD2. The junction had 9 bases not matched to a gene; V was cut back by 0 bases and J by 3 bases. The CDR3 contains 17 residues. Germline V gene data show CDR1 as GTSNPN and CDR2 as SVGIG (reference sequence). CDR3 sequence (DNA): TGTGCCTGGAGTGTACCGGCTAGCGGGAGCTGGACAGATACGCAGTATTTT. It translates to CAWSVPASGSWTDTQYF.

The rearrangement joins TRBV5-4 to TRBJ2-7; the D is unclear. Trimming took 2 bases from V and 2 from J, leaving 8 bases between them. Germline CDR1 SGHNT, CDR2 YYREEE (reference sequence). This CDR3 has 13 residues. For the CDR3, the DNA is TGTGCCAGCAGCTTACAGCAGGCCTACGAGCAGTACTTC. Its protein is CASSLQQAYEQYF. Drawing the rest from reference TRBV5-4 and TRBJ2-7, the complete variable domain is ETGVTQSPTHLIKTRGQQVTLRCSSQSGHNTVSWYQQALGQGPQFIFQYYREEENGRGNFPPRFSGLQFPNYSSELNVNALELDDSALYLCASSLQQAYEQYFGPGTRLTVT.

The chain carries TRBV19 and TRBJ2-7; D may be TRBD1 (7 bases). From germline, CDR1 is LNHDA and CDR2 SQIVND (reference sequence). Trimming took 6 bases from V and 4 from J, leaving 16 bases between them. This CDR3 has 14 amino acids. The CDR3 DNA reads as TGTGCCAGTAGCAAACTACAGGGGAGGTACGAGCAGTACTTC. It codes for CASSKLQGRYEQYF.

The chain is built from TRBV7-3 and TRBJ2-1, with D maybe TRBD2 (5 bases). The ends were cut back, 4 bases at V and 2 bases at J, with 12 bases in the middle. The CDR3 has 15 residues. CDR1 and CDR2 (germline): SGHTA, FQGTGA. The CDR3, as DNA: TGTGCCAGCAGCTCAACCGCCGGGACCTACAATGAGCAGTTCTTC. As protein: CASSSTAGTYNEQFF.

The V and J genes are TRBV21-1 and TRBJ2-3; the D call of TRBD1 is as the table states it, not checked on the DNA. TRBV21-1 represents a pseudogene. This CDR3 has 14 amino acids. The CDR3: CASREGQGADTQYF. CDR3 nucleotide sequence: TGTGCCAGCAGGGAAGGACAGGGGGCAGATACGCAGTATTTT.

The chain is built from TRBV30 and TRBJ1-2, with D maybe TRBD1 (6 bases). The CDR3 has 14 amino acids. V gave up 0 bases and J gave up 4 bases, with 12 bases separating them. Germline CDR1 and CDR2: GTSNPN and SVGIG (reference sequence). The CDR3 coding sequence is TGTGCCTGGAGTGTCCCAGGGGTGGGCTATGGCTACACCTTC. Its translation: CAWSVPGVGYGYTF.

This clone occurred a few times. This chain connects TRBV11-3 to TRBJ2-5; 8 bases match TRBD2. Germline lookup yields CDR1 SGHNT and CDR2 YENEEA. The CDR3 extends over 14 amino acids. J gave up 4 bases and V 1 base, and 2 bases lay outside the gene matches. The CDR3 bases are TGTGCCAGCAGCTTAGCGCTAGCGGGAGAGACCCAGTACTTC. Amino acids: CASSLALAGETQYF. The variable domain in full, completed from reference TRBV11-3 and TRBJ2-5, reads EAGVVQSPRYKIIEKKQPVAFWCNPISGHNTLYWYLQNLGQGPELLIRYENEEAVDDSQLPKDRFSAERLKGVDSTLKIQPAELGDSAVYLCASSLALAGETQYFGPGTRLLVL.

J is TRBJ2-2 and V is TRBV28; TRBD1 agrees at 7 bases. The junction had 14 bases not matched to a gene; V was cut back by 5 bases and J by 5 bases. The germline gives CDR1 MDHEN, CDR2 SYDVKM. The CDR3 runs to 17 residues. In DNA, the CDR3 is TGTGCCAGCAGTGCTTACTCAGGGGGTTTAGGAACCGGGGAGCTGTTTTTT. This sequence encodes CASSAYSGGLGTGELFF.

In DNA, the CDR3 is TGTGCCAGCAGCCAATCACTAGGGGGCGGGGATACGCAGTATTTT. It translates to CASSQSLGGGDTQYF. V and J are TRBV4-2 and TRBJ2-3; the match to TRBD1 covers 7 bases. Germline V gene lookup returns CDR1 LGHNA and CDR2 YNFKEQ. V lost 2 bases and J lost 6; bases outside the gene matches: 8. The CDR3 is 15 amino acids.

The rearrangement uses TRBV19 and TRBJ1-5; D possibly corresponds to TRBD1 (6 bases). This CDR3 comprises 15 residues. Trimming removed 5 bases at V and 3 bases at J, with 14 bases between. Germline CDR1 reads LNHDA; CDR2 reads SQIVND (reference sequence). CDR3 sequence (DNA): TGTGCCAGTAGTCTACGCGGGGGCTACAATCAGCCCCAGCATTTT. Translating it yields CASSLRGGYNQPQHF.

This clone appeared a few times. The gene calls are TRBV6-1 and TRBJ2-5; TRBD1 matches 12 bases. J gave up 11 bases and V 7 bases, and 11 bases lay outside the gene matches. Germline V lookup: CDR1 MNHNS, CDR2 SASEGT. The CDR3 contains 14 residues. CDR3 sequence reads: CASILRGTGGRQYF. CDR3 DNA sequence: TGTGCCAGCATCCTGAGGGGGACAGGGGGCCGGCAGTACTTC.

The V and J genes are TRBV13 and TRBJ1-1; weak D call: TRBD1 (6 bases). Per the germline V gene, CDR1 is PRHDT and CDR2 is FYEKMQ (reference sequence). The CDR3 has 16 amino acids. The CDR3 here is CSNSLVRGAGDTEAFF. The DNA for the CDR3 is TGTTCCAACAGCTTAGTTAGGGGCGCAGGGGACACTGAAGCTTTCTTT.

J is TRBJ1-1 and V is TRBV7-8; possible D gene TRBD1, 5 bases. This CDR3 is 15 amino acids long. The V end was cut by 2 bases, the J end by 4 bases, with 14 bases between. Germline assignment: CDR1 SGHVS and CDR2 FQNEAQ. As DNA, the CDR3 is TGTGCCAGCAGCTTATTGGAAGCAAGGGGCACTGAAGCTTTCTTT. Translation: CASSLLEARGTEAFF.

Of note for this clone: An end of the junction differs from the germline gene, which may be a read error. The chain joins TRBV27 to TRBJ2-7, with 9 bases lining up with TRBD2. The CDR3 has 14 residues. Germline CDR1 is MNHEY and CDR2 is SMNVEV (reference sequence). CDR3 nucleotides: TGTGTCAGCAGCGGCGGGAGGGCCTCAAACGAGCAGTACTTC. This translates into CVSSGGRASNEQYF.

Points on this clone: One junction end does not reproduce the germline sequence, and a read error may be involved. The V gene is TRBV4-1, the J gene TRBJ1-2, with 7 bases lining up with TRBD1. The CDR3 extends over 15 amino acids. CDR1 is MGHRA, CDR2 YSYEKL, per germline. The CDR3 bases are TGCGCCAGCAGCCCGCCGGACAGGCTGAACTATGGCTACCCCTTC. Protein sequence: CASSPPDRLNYGYPF.

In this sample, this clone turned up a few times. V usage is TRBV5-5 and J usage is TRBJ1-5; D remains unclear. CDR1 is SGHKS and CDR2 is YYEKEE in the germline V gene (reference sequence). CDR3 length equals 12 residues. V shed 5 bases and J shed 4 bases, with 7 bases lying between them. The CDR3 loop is CASSFLNQPQHF. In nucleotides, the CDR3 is TGTGCCAGCAGTTTCCTGAATCAGCCCCAGCATTTT. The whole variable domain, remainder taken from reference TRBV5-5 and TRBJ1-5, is DAGVTQSPTHLIKTRGQQVTLRCSPISGHKSVSWYQQVLGQGPQFIFQYYEKEERGRGNFPDRFSARQFPNYSSELNVNALLLGDSALYLCASSFLNQPQHFGDGTRLSIL.

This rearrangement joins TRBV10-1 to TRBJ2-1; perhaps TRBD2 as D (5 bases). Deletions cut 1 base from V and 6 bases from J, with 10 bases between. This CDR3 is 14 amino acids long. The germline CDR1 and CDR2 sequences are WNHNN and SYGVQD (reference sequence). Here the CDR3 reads CASSELGLANEQFF. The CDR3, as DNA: TGCGCCAGCAGTGAGTTAGGGCTAGCCAATGAGCAGTTCTTC.

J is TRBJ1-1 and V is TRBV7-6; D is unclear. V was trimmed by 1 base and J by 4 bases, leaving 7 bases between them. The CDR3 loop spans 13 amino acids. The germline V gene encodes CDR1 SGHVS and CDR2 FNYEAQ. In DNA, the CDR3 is TGTGCCAGCAGCTTAGGAGGGAGCACTGAAGCTTTCTTT. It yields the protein CASSLGGSTEAFF.

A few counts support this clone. CDR3 residues: CASSRRNREDEQYF. CDR3 coding DNA: TGTGCCAGCAGTAGACGGAATCGAGAGGACGAGCAGTACTTC. This sequence joins TRBV6-5 and TRBJ2-7; D is ambiguous. CDR1 and CDR2 (germline): MNHEY, SVGAGI. This CDR3 contains 14 residues. The V end lost 5 bases, the J end lost 5 bases, and 16 bases lay between the germline ends.

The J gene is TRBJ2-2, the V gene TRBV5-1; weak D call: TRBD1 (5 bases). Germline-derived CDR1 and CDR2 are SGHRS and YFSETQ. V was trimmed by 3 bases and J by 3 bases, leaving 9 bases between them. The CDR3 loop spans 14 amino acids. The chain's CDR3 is CASSSLGDTGELFF. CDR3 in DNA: TGCGCCAGCAGCTCCTTAGGGGACACCGGGGAGCTGTTTTTT.

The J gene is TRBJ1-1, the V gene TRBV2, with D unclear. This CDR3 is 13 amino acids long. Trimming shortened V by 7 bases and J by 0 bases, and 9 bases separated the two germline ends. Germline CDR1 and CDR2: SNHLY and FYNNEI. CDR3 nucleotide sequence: TGTGCCAGCAAGGACGGGATGAACACTGAAGCTTTCTTT. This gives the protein CASKDGMNTEAFF.

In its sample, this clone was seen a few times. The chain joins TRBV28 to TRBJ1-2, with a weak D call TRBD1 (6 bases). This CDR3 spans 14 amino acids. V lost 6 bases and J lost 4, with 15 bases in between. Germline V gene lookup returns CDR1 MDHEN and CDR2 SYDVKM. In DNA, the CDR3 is TGTGCCAGCAGACCGACAGGTTTAGGCTATGGCTACACCTTC. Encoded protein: CASRPTGLGYGYTF.

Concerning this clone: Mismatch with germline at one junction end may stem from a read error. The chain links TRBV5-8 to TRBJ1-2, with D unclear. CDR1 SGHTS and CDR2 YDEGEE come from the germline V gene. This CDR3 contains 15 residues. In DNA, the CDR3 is TGTGCCAGCAGCTTGTATTATAGTGGTCACTATGGCTACCCCTTC. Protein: CASSLYYSGHYGYPF.

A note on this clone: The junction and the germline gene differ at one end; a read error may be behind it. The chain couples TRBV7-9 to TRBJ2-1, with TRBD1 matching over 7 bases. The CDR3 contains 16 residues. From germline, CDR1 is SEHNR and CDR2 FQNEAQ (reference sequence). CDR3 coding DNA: TGTTCCAGCAGCCTGACAGGGTCGGTACCGGGGAATGAGCAGTTCTTC. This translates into CSSSLTGSVPGNEQFF.

The CDR3 region has the DNA TGTGCCAGCAGCTTAAGCCAGGGAGGCGGCTACACCTTC. It is translated as CASSLSQGGGYTF. The chain is built from TRBV7-3 and TRBJ1-2; tentatively, D is TRBD1 (5 bases). This CDR3 is 13 amino acids long. Trimming cost V 1 base and J 8 bases, with 11 bases left between them. Looked up from germline, CDR1 is SGHTA and CDR2 is FQGTGA.